Listed below are T cell receptor beta chains from one sample, sequenced in a study of Ad26.COV2.S vaccination and SARS-CoV-2 variants. Only in-frame clones appear in the TCRdb table, and some are missing; sequencing was by immunoSEQ multiplex PCR. In the table there are over 300,000 clones, 83% of which are singletons. The material sequenced was peripheral blood, taken in a trial of Ad26.COV2.S vaccine versus placebo. The receptors originated from a person aged 18-60 years who received the Ad26.COV2.S COVID-19 vaccine or a placebo. The CDR3 runs from the conserved cysteine through the conserved F or W. The D gene is left open where the match is weak. Clone size appears in some rows only: once, few, many, or a class for an expanded clone.

v_call: TRBV2
j_call: TRBJ1-2
clone_size: .
d_call: TRBD1
cdr3_aa: CASSPGTVGYTF
cdr3_nt: TGTGCCAGCAGCCCCGGGACAGTTGGCTACACCTTC

v_call: TRBV7-3
j_call: TRBJ2-1
clone_size: .
d_call: .
cdr3_aa: CASSLRRAGYNEQFF
cdr3_nt: TGTGCCAGCAGCTTAAGAAGGGCGGGGTACAATGAGCAGTTCTTC

v_call: TRBV29-1
j_call: TRBJ2-7
clone_size: .
d_call: .
cdr3_aa: CSVTRAYEQYF
cdr3_nt: TGCAGCGTTACCAGAGCCTACGAGCAGTACTTC

v_call: TRBV19
j_call: TRBJ2-3
clone_size: .
d_call: .
cdr3_aa: CASSVTGSRTQYF
cdr3_nt: TGTGCCAGTAGTGTTACAGGGTCGCGTACGCAGTATTTT

v_call: TRBV29-1
j_call: TRBJ1-2
clone_size: .
d_call: .
cdr3_aa: CSVGSEGDYGYTF
cdr3_nt: TGCAGCGTTGGAAGTGAGGGGGACTATGGCTACACCTTC

v_call: TRBV4-1
j_call: TRBJ1-5
clone_size: .
d_call: .
cdr3_aa: CASSQFTVNQPQHF
cdr3_nt: TGCGCCAGCAGCCAGTTTACAGTCAATCAGCCCCAGCATTTT

v_call: TRBV19
j_call: TRBJ1-1
clone_size: .
d_call: .
cdr3_aa: CASSTDTGLNTEAFF
cdr3_nt: TGTGCCAGTAGTACTGACACAGGACTGAACACTGAAGCTTTCTTT

v_call: TRBV19
j_call: TRBJ1-1
clone_size: .
d_call: .
cdr3_aa: CASSIDLWIAEAFF
cdr3_nt: TGTGCCAGTAGTATAGATCTATGGATTGCTGAAGCTTTCTTT

v_call: TRBV25-1
j_call: TRBJ1-1
clone_size: .
d_call: .
cdr3_aa: CASSEYSQEAFF
cdr3_nt: TGTGCCAGCAGTGAATATTCCCAGGAAGCTTTCTTT

v_call: TRBV6-1
j_call: TRBJ2-3
clone_size: .
d_call: TRBD1
cdr3_aa: CASSEFRGRVDTQYF
cdr3_nt: TGTGCCAGCAGTGAATTCAGGGGGCGAGTCGATACGCAGTATTTT

v_call: TRBV6-5
j_call: TRBJ2-3
clone_size: .
d_call: .
cdr3_aa: CASGSSTDTQYF
cdr3_nt: TGTGCCAGCGGTTCTAGCACAGATACGCAGTATTTT

v_call: TRBV7-3
j_call: TRBJ2-1
clone_size: .
d_call: .
cdr3_aa: CASSLSVSSYNEQFF
cdr3_nt: TGTGCCAGCAGCTTAAGCGTAAGCTCCTACAATGAGCAGTTCTTC

v_call: TRBV7-9
j_call: TRBJ2-7
clone_size: .
d_call: .
cdr3_aa: CASSLQGSGHEQYF
cdr3_nt: TGTGCCAGCAGCTTACAGGGATCGGGCCACGAGCAGTACTTC

v_call: TRBV2
j_call: TRBJ2-1
clone_size: .
d_call: .
cdr3_aa: CASSGRSYNEQFF
cdr3_nt: TGTGCCAGCAGTGGACGATCCTACAATGAGCAGTTCTTC

v_call: TRBV7-2
j_call: TRBJ1-2
clone_size: .
d_call: TRBD1
cdr3_aa: CASSLTGVGYTF
cdr3_nt: TGTGCCAGCAGCTTGACAGGGGTTGGCTACACCTTC

v_call: TRBV19
j_call: TRBJ2-5
clone_size: .
d_call: TRBD2
cdr3_aa: CASSITSGIGETQYF
cdr3_nt: TGTGCCAGTAGTATTACCAGCGGGATAGGTGAGACCCAGTACTTC

v_call: TRBV11-2
j_call: TRBJ2-4
clone_size: .
d_call: .
cdr3_aa: CASSPRGGPLGLNIQYF
cdr3_nt: TGTGCCAGCAGCCCTCGAGGGGGGCCCCTGGGGTTGAACATTCAGTACTTC

v_call: TRBV11-2
j_call: TRBJ2-7
clone_size: .
d_call: .
cdr3_aa: CASSSLRGAAEQYF
cdr3_nt: TGTGCCAGCAGCTCCCTCAGGGGGGCCGCCGAGCAGTACTTC

v_call: TRBV10-3
j_call: TRBJ2-1
clone_size: .
d_call: TRBD1
cdr3_aa: CAIRQGTNEQFF
cdr3_nt: TGTGCCATCCGACAGGGAACGAATGAGCAGTTCTTC

v_call: TRBV15
j_call: TRBJ2-7
clone_size: once
d_call: .
cdr3_aa: CATKTVMGAGEQYF
cdr3_nt: TGTGCCACCAAGACGGTCATGGGGGCAGGGGAGCAGTACTTC

v_call: TRBV19
j_call: TRBJ2-3
clone_size: .
d_call: .
cdr3_aa: CASVGGQSTDTQYF
cdr3_nt: TGTGCCAGTGTGGGGGGACAGAGCACAGATACGCAGTATTTT

v_call: TRBV7-9
j_call: TRBJ2-7
clone_size: .
d_call: .
cdr3_aa: CASSHLSGSLYEQYF
cdr3_nt: TGTGCCAGCAGTCACCTCTCAGGGTCGCTCTACGAGCAGTACTTC

v_call: TRBV9
j_call: TRBJ2-1
clone_size: .
d_call: .
cdr3_aa: CASSVEEGGPYNEQFF
cdr3_nt: TGTGCCAGCAGCGTAGAGGAGGGGGGGCCCTACAATGAGCAGTTCTTC

v_call: TRBV5-1
j_call: TRBJ1-3
clone_size: once
d_call: TRBD1
cdr3_aa: CASSLDRAGNTIYF
cdr3_nt: TGCGCCAGCAGCTTAGACAGGGCTGGAAACACCATATATTTT

v_call: TRBV18
j_call: TRBJ2-1
clone_size: few
d_call: .
cdr3_aa: CASSPLRVAGDNEQFF
cdr3_nt: TGTGCCAGCTCACCTCTGCGTGTTGCTGGAGACAATGAGCAGTTCTTC

v_call: TRBV5-6
j_call: TRBJ1-1
clone_size: once
d_call: TRBD1
cdr3_aa: CASSSDRQSIGEAFF
cdr3_nt: TGTGCCAGCAGCTCGGACAGGCAAAGTATAGGTGAAGCTTTCTTT

v_call: TRBV5-6
j_call: TRBJ2-7
clone_size: .
d_call: TRBD2
cdr3_aa: CASSRWASGPYEQYF
cdr3_nt: TGTGCCAGCAGCAGGTGGGCTAGCGGTCCCTACGAGCAGTACTTC

v_call: TRBV7-9
j_call: TRBJ1-3
clone_size: .
d_call: .
cdr3_aa: CASSLGSSGNTIYF
cdr3_nt: TGTGCCAGCAGCTTAGGTTCCTCTGGAAACACCATATATTTT

v_call: TRBV19
j_call: TRBJ1-4
clone_size: .
d_call: .
cdr3_aa: CASSSPVMGINEKLFF
cdr3_nt: TGTGCCAGTAGCTCCCCAGTAATGGGGATAAATGAAAAACTGTTTTTT

v_call: TRBV6-6
j_call: TRBJ1-1
clone_size: .
d_call: .
cdr3_aa: CASALGGENTEAFF
cdr3_nt: TGTGCCAGCGCCTTGGGCGGGGAGAACACTGAAGCTTTCTTT

v_call: TRBV5-1
j_call: TRBJ2-1
clone_size: once
d_call: .
cdr3_aa: CASSLLANNEQFF
cdr3_nt: TGCGCCAGCAGCTTGTTAGCGAACAATGAGCAGTTCTTC

v_call: TRBV5-1
j_call: TRBJ2-1
clone_size: once
d_call: .
cdr3_aa: CASSWGADNEQFF
cdr3_nt: TGCGCCAGCAGCTGGGGGGCGGACAATGAGCAGTTCTTC

v_call: TRBV7-8
j_call: TRBJ1-1
clone_size: .
d_call: .
cdr3_aa: CASSGTGKWVAFF
cdr3_nt: TGTGCCAGCAGCGGTACAGGGAAGTGGGTAGCTTTCTTT

v_call: TRBV7-2
j_call: TRBJ1-2
clone_size: .
d_call: .
cdr3_aa: CASSLGLGAINYGYTF
cdr3_nt: TGTGCCAGCAGCTTAGGATTAGGGGCGATTAACTATGGCTACACCTTC

v_call: TRBV5-1
j_call: TRBJ2-2
clone_size: .
d_call: .
cdr3_aa: CASSFTGVRTGELFF
cdr3_nt: TGCGCCAGCAGCTTTACGGGAGTCAGGACCGGGGAGCTGTTTTTT

v_call: TRBV18
j_call: TRBJ2-5
clone_size: .
d_call: .
cdr3_aa: CASSPGSGETQYF
cdr3_nt: TGTGCCAGCTCACCAGGGTCGGGGGAGACCCAGTACTTC

v_call: TRBV10-3
j_call: TRBJ2-1
clone_size: .
d_call: TRBD2
cdr3_aa: CAISLAGGPIYEQFF
cdr3_nt: TGTGCCATCAGCCTAGCGGGAGGGCCGATATATGAGCAGTTCTTC

v_call: TRBV28
j_call: TRBJ1-2
clone_size: once
d_call: .
cdr3_aa: CASSTPSGYTF
cdr3_nt: TGTGCCAGCAGCACACCCTCTGGCTACACCTTC

v_call: TRBV6-5
j_call: TRBJ2-1
clone_size: .
d_call: TRBD2
cdr3_aa: CASSTPGRAHNEQFF
cdr3_nt: TGTGCCAGCAGTACCCCGGGGAGGGCTCACAATGAGCAGTTCTTC

v_call: TRBV4-1
j_call: TRBJ2-4
clone_size: .
d_call: TRBD2
cdr3_aa: CASKRLAGGQGKNIQYF
cdr3_nt: TGCGCCAGCAAACGGCTAGCGGGGGGCCAGGGCAAAAACATTCAGTACTTC

v_call: TRBV5-4
j_call: TRBJ2-2
clone_size: .
d_call: .
cdr3_aa: CASSFTVAGELFF
cdr3_nt: TGTGCCAGCAGCTTCACCGTGGCCGGGGAGCTGTTTTTT

v_call: TRBV9
j_call: TRBJ1-1
clone_size: once
d_call: .
cdr3_aa: CASSVLNGAEAFF
cdr3_nt: TGTGCCAGCAGCGTTTTAAATGGGGCTGAAGCTTTCTTT

v_call: TRBV20-1
j_call: TRBJ2-1
clone_size: .
d_call: .
cdr3_aa: CSASGDRSNEQFF
cdr3_nt: TGCAGTGCTAGTGGAGACAGGTCCAATGAGCAGTTCTTC

v_call: TRBV5-1
j_call: TRBJ1-2
clone_size: .
d_call: .
cdr3_aa: CASSSGGIVDYGYTF
cdr3_nt: TGCGCCAGCAGCTCGGGGGGGATAGTGGACTATGGCTACACCTTC

v_call: TRBV6-1
j_call: TRBJ2-7
clone_size: .
d_call: TRBD1
cdr3_aa: CASSDRGLYEQYF
cdr3_nt: TGTGCCAGCAGTGATAGGGGGCTATACGAGCAGTACTTC

v_call: TRBV27
j_call: TRBJ2-3
clone_size: .
d_call: TRBD2
cdr3_aa: CASSPNVGGSDTQYF
cdr3_nt: TGTGCCAGCAGTCCCAATGTGGGAGGGTCAGATACGCAGTATTTT

v_call: TRBV5-1
j_call: TRBJ2-5
clone_size: .
d_call: TRBD1
cdr3_aa: CASSLDPTGVSETQYF
cdr3_nt: TGCGCCAGCAGCTTGGACCCGACAGGGGTTTCAGAGACCCAGTACTTC

v_call: TRBV5-1
j_call: TRBJ1-4
clone_size: .
d_call: .
cdr3_aa: CASSLSGQNEKLFF
cdr3_nt: TGCGCCAGCAGCTTGTCGGGGCAGAATGAAAAACTGTTTTTT

v_call: TRBV6-9
j_call: TRBJ1-1
clone_size: .
d_call: .
cdr3_aa: CASSYFPARKNTEAFF
cdr3_nt: TGTGCCAGCAGTTATTTCCCAGCCAGGAAGAACACTGAAGCTTTCTTT

v_call: TRBV29-1
j_call: TRBJ1-2
clone_size: .
d_call: .
cdr3_aa: CSAEGAATNYGYTF
cdr3_nt: TGCAGCGCCGAAGGGGCAGCAACCAACTATGGCTACACCTTC

v_call: TRBV6-5
j_call: TRBJ1-5
clone_size: .
d_call: .
cdr3_aa: CASISSWGQGQPQHF
cdr3_nt: TGTGCCAGCATTTCGTCTTGGGGGCAGGGTCAGCCCCAGCATTTT

v_call: TRBV19
j_call: TRBJ2-5
clone_size: .
d_call: .
cdr3_aa: CASSIETGSGTQYF
cdr3_nt: TGTGCCAGTAGTATAGAAACCGGGTCGGGGACCCAGTACTTC

v_call: TRBV5-1
j_call: TRBJ1-1
clone_size: .
d_call: .
cdr3_aa: CASSAGGLWGTEAFF
cdr3_nt: TGCGCCAGCAGCGCGGGAGGGTTATGGGGCACTGAAGCTTTCTTT

v_call: TRBV3-1/TRBV3-2
j_call: TRBJ1-1
clone_size: .
d_call: .
cdr3_aa: CASSRLYTEAFF
cdr3_nt: TGTGCCAGCAGCCGACTTTACACTGAAGCTTTCTTT

v_call: TRBV30
j_call: TRBJ2-1
clone_size: .
d_call: TRBD2
cdr3_aa: CAWSASSGYNEQFF
cdr3_nt: TGTGCCTGGAGTGCCTCTAGCGGGTACAATGAGCAGTTCTTC

v_call: TRBV6-2/TRBV6-3
j_call: TRBJ2-5
clone_size: .
d_call: .
cdr3_aa: CASSPPAETQYF
cdr3_nt: TGTGCCAGCAGCCCTCCTGCCGAGACCCAGTACTTC